This T cell receptor beta chain stems from a study of cytomegalovirus exposure and HLA in healthy donors. Study overall: In an earlier analysis, almost 120 million unique TCR beta sequences were found from approximately 190 million T cells.

The length of the CDR3 is 14 residues. Losses at the gene ends were 4 bases for V and 4 bases for J; bases not matched to a gene: 5. The germline gives CDR1 SNHLY, CDR2 FYNNEI. Study outcomes and limitations: Cytomegalovirus association was assigned to approximately 160 TCR beta chains. TCR beta sequences numbering around 15,000 were associated with HLA alleles at 0.05 false discovery rate in a later analysis. There was a cluster of highly shared sequence variants that was likely a sequencing artifact.

On this clone: The antigen is undetermined.

The study ran its PCR with 60 Vbeta and 13 Jbeta primers. The method was immunoSEQ multiplex PCR; TCRdb's version includes in-frame clones alone and lacks a portion of them. This sample carries over 150,000 clones, 75% of them seen once, and the ten largest clones take about 2.7%. The V and J genes are TRBV2 and TRBJ1-2, with 8 bases aligning to TRBD1. The TCR was taken from a male donor in good health and CMV-seronegative. Sequenced: PBMCs. The CDR3 DNA reads as TGTGCCAGCAGTGGACAGGGGCAGGGCTATGGCTACACCTTC. Residues: CASSGQGQGYGYTF.